These 9 T cell receptor beta chains share one sample of origin, sequenced in a study of T-cell memory formation after mild COVID-19. TCRdb ran MiXCR on the 5' RACE reads and lists one entry per CDR3 protein. The sample consists of 44,000 or so distinct CDR3 sequences, approximately 9.7% of them appearing once. The sample comprised PBMCs or a T cell subset sorted from them (not recorded which). Source of these receptors: an adult woman who had mild COVID-19 (a few samples of this study predate the infection). Cell type and time point are not known.

This clonotype is termed medium-sized (0.01 to 0.1%). CDR3 in amino acids: CASSIDRGNEQFF. CDR3 sequence (DNA): TGTGCCAGTAGTATAGATCGGGGCAATGAGCAGTTCTTC. The rearrangement uses TRBV19 and TRBJ2-1; D might be TRBD2 (5 bases). V was pared by 0 bases and J by 6 bases, with 6 bases between. The CDR3 is 13 amino acids. CDR1 and CDR2 from the germline V gene are LNHDA and SQIVND (reference sequence).

CDR3 region: CAIALTSGGELFF. DNA of the CDR3: TGTGCCATCGCGTTGACTAGCGGAGGGGAGCTGTTTTTT. The V call is TRBV10-3, the J call TRBJ2-2; 9 bases agree with TRBD2. The V gene end was trimmed by 8 bases and the J gene end by 8 bases; junction bases not matched to a gene: 6. Germline V lookup: CDR1 ENHRY, CDR2 SYGVKD. The CDR3 has 13 amino acids.

The rearrangement links TRBV7-6 to TRBJ2-3; 11 nucleotides line up with TRBD1. The CDR3 spans 16 residues. Per the germline V gene, CDR1 is SGHVS and CDR2 is FNYEAQ. Trimming at V came to 5 bases and at J to 3 bases, leaving 7 bases not matched to a gene. DNA for the CDR3: TGTGCCAGCAGCCCCTTGGGACAGGGGGTGACAGATACGCAGTATTTT. Translated, it gives CASSPLGQGVTDTQYF.

The chain joins TRBV24-1 to TRBJ2-1; tentatively, D is TRBD1 (5 bases). The germline V gene has CDR1 KGHDR and CDR2 SFDVKD. Trimming left V 5 bases short and J 13 bases short, with 11 bases between. CDR3 length equals 11 residues. This CDR3 is CATSAQGHQFF. DNA for the CDR3: TGTGCCACCAGTGCCCAGGGTCACCAGTTCTTC.

This clonotype appeared a few times. V usage is TRBV30 and J usage is TRBJ1-2; 10 nucleotides match TRBD1. V gave up 7 bases and J gave up 7 bases; unmatched junction bases: 6. Germline V gene sequence: CDR1 GTSNPN, CDR2 SVGIG (reference sequence). The CDR3 runs to 12 residues. CDR3 protein: CAFWDRGFGYTF. CDR3 nucleotide sequence: TGTGCCTTTTGGGACAGGGGTTTTGGCTACACCTTC.

This clonotype was seen only a few times. This chain links TRBV12-3 or TRBV12-4 with TRBJ1-5; unclear D gene. The CDR3 is made up of 15 amino acids. The ends were cut back, 6 bases at V and 5 bases at J, with 17 bases in the middle. The CDR3, as DNA: TGTGCCAGCAGGCCCGGAGGAGGGCATCATCAGCCCCAGCATTTT. Translation: CASRPGGGHHQPQHF.

This clonotype was recorded many times. The chain recombines TRBV24-1 with TRBJ2-5; TRBD1 aligns across 10 bases. CDR1 and CDR2 (germline): KGHDR, SFDVKD. J lost 5 bases, V lost 4 bases, and 9 bases had no gene match. The CDR3 sequence is 16 residues long. CDR3 loop: CATSELGQGRGETQYF. The CDR3 DNA follows: TGTGCCACCAGTGAGCTGGGACAGGGGCGCGGGGAGACCCAGTACTTC.

This clonotype has ten or more counts. This rearrangement joins TRBV3-1 to TRBJ2-5; D is possibly TRBD2 (6 bases). Germline CDR1 LGHDT, CDR2 YNNKEL (reference sequence). CDR3 length: 14 amino acids. Trimming took 1 base from V and 13 from J, leaving 19 bases between them. CDR3 in amino acids: CASSQGGPGLSLYF. The DNA of the CDR3 is TGTGCCAGCAGCCAAGGTGGACCTGGACTATCTCTGTACTTC.

This clonotype was seen many times. The chain combines TRBV5-1 with TRBJ1-1, with 9 bases matching TRBD1. Germline-derived CDR1 and CDR2 are SGHRS and YFSETQ. V lost 5 bases and J lost 0; bases outside the gene matches: 5. This CDR3 comprises 15 residues. In nucleotides, the CDR3 is TGCGCCAGCAGTTGGACAGGGGCGATGAACACTGAAGCTTTCTTT. It specifies CASSWTGAMNTEAFF. The entire variable domain, with the rest obtained from reference TRBV5-1 and TRBJ1-1, is as follows: KAGVTQTPRYLIKTRGQQVTLSCSPISGHRSVSWYQQTPGQGLQFLFEYFSETQRNKGNFPGRFSGRQFSNSRSEMNVSTLELGDSALYLCASSWTGAMNTEAFFGQGTRLTVV.